Following are 17 T cell receptor beta chains from one sample sequenced in a study of spatial heterogeneity in lung cancer. TCRdb reprocessed the 5' RACE reads via MiXCR and lists one record per CDR3 protein. This sample has 26,000 or so distinct CDR3 sequences, with over 10% found just once. Time point reported: sample taken at primary tumor resection. Whole RNA, isolated from tumor, nontumor lung or frozen PBMC, was sequenced without prior sorting. Sequencing used PBMCs, obtained at surgery. These receptors came from a female donor with early-stage non-small cell lung cancer.

This clonotype showed up just a few times. J is TRBJ1-2 and V is TRBV20-1; D unresolved. V was shortened by 3 bases and J by 4 bases, with 21 bases between the two germline ends. Germline CDR1 and CDR2: DFQATT and SNEGSKA (reference sequence). CDR3 size: 16 residues. The CDR3 DNA reads TGCAGTGCTAGTCCCCTGGCGGGATCCGGACTCTATGGCTACACCTTC. This encodes CSASPLAGSGLYGYTF.

This clonotype appeared a single time. A clone one base away is much larger, so this may be a read error. The rearrangement joins TRBV19 to TRBJ1-5; possible D gene TRBD1, 5 bases. The CDR3 covers 15 residues. CDR1 LNHDA and CDR2 SQIVND come from the germline V gene (reference sequence). CDR3 DNA: TGTGCCAGTAGTATAGTATGGGGCAGCAATCGGCCCCAGCATTTT. Its translation: CASSIVWGSNRPQHF.

V and J are TRBV10-3 and TRBJ2-1; TRBD1 agrees at 7 bases. The J segment lost 5 bases and the V segment lost 6 bases, leaving 4 bases of the junction unmatched. Germline CDR1 is ENHRY and CDR2 is SYGVKD. CDR3 size: 13 residues. Here the CDR3 DNA reads TGTGCCATCAGCCGCGGACAGGACAATGAGCAGTTCTTC. It is translated as CAISRGQDNEQFF.

This clonotype has just a few counts. The chain combines TRBV7-3 with TRBJ1-6; tentative D call: TRBD1 (6 bases). There are 19 residues in the CDR3. The V end lost 5 bases, the J end lost 3 bases, and 23 bases lay between the germline ends. CDR1 is SGHTA and CDR2 is FQGTGA in the germline V gene. The CDR3 region has the DNA TGTGCCAGCAGCCAACAGGGACTCGACCCGAAAAACTATAATTCACCCCTCCACTTT. Residues: CASSQQGLDPKNYNSPLHF.

This clonotype was seen at least ten times. The chain recombines TRBV2 with TRBJ2-1; 9 nucleotides line up with TRBD2. J gave up 7 bases and V 6 bases, and 16 bases lay outside the gene matches. The CDR3 is made up of 17 amino acids. The germline gives CDR1 SNHLY, CDR2 FYNNEI. CDR3 residues: CASSPSFPSGKYNEQFF. The DNA of the CDR3 is TGTGCCAGCAGCCCCAGTTTCCCTAGCGGGAAATATAATGAGCAGTTCTTC.

This clonotype was observed at least ten times. The CDR3 protein is CASSLDPSGRAHNEQFF. Here the CDR3 DNA reads TGTGCCAGCAGCTTAGACCCTAGCGGGAGAGCCCACAATGAGCAGTTCTTC. V is TRBV7-9 and J is TRBJ2-1; 10 nucleotides match TRBD2. The ends lost 1 base at V and 5 bases at J; junction bases unmatched: 8. There are 17 residues in the CDR3. The germline gives CDR1 SEHNR, CDR2 FQNEAQ (reference sequence). Using reference TRBV7-9 and TRBJ2-1 for the parts outside the CDR3, the full variable domain is DTGVSQNPRHKITKRGQNVTFRCDPISEHNRLYWYRQTLGQGPEFLTYFQNEAQLEKSRLLSDRFSAERPKGSFSTLEIQRTEQGDSAMYLCASSLDPSGRAHNEQFFGPGTRLTVL.

This clonotype was found many times. The V gene is TRBV28, the J gene TRBJ1-5; D is uncertain. The ends were cut back, 3 bases at V and 3 bases at J, with 12 bases in the middle. The CDR3 has 15 residues. Germline CDR1 is MDHEN and CDR2 is SYDVKM. As DNA, the CDR3 is TGTGCCAGCAGTTTTCTCCGGACCCACAATCAGCCCCAGCATTTT. Translation: CASSFLRTHNQPQHF.

This clonotype was counted many times. CDR3 coding DNA: TGTGCCAGCAGTTTTAATGTGTGGGGACAGAAGAATTCACCCCTCCACTTT. It codes for CASSFNVWGQKNSPLHF. The chain links TRBV28 to TRBJ1-6; TRBD1 aligns across 7 bases. CDR1 is MDHEN and CDR2 is SYDVKM in the germline V gene. There are 17 residues in the CDR3. Trimming removed 3 bases from V and 7 bases from J; junction bases left unmatched: 12.

This clonotype was seen many times. The gene calls are TRBV20-1 and TRBJ2-1; D possibly matches TRBD1 or TRBD2 (5 bases each). The CDR3 length is 14 residues. Germline loops: CDR1 DFQATT, CDR2 SNEGSKA (reference sequence). Trimming shortened V by 1 base and J by 8 bases, and 15 bases separated the two germline ends. The CDR3 loop reads CSARVSGSIDEQFF. CDR3 in DNA: TGCAGTGCTAGAGTGTCAGGGAGTATCGATGAGCAGTTCTTC.

This clonotype was detected many times. The chain employs TRBV28 and TRBJ2-7; tentatively, D is TRBD2 (5 bases). Germline V lookup: CDR1 MDHEN, CDR2 SYDVKM. The CDR3 totals 11 residues. Trimming took 4 bases from V and 5 from J, leaving 6 bases between them. CDR3: CASSSRDEQYF. CDR3 sequence (DNA): TGTGCCAGCAGTTCGAGGGACGAGCAGTACTTC.

This clonotype was seen many times. V and J are TRBV6-2 or TRBV6-3 and TRBJ2-3, with D uncertain. Trimming took off 5 bases at V and 3 bases at J, with 6 bases between the two ends. In germline, CDR1 is MNHEY, CDR2 SVGEGT. The CDR3 loop spans 12 amino acids. The CDR3: CASSILTDTQYF. The CDR3 DNA reads as TGTGCCAGCAGTATCCTAACAGATACGCAGTATTTT.

At least ten counts were recorded for this clonotype. This rearrangement joins TRBV18 to TRBJ1-1; D is ambiguous. The CDR3 is 15 amino acids. Germline-derived CDR1 and CDR2 are KGHSH and LQKENI. V dropped 3 bases and J dropped 1 base, with 12 bases sitting between them. The CDR3 DNA is TGTGCCAGCTCACCGGCATGGGGAAGGAACACTGAAGCTTTCTTT. Amino acid sequence: CASSPAWGRNTEAFF.

In its sample, this clonotype was seen many times. The chain combines TRBV20-1 with TRBJ2-1; TRBD2 agrees at 7 bases. Germline CDR1 DFQATT, CDR2 SNEGSKA (reference sequence). V was pared by 0 bases and J by 2 bases, with 4 bases of the junction left unmatched. This CDR3 comprises 15 residues. CDR3 sequence reads: CSARDGGRAYNEQFF. The CDR3 DNA follows: TGCAGTGCTAGAGATGGAGGGAGGGCCTACAATGAGCAGTTCTTC.

Regarding this clonotype: Possible read error: a much larger clone is one base away. The rearrangement links TRBV6-2 or TRBV6-3 to TRBJ2-5; tentative D call: TRBD1 (6 bases). V shed 10 bases and J shed 0 bases, with 15 bases lying between them. The germline CDR1 and CDR2 sequences are MNHEY and SVGEGT. CDR3 length: 14 amino acids. The DNA of the CDR3 is TGTGCCATCAGAGCTACAGGGTACCAAGAGACCCAGTACTTC. It translates to CAIRATGYQETQYF.

This clonotype has ten or more counts. V usage is TRBV13 and J usage is TRBJ1-3; D not resolved. The germline CDR1 and CDR2 sequences are PRHDT and FYEKMQ (reference sequence). The CDR3 covers 12 residues. V lost 8 bases and J lost 8, with 13 bases in between. The CDR3 DNA follows: TGTGCCAGCTCGACCTACGGGGACACCATATATTTT. This codes for CASSTYGDTIYF.

In its sample, this clonotype was seen a few times. V is TRBV27 and J is TRBJ1-6; the D is unclear. Germline lookup yields CDR1 MNHEY and CDR2 SMNVEV (reference sequence). This CDR3 is 13 amino acids long. Trimming pared 3 bases from V and 8 bases from J, leaving 8 bases between. The CDR3 protein is CASSFTPYSPLHF. The CDR3 DNA sequence: TGTGCCAGCAGTTTTACCCCTTATTCACCCCTCCACTTT.

This clonotype was seen more than once but under ten times. The chain links TRBV28 to TRBJ2-7; either TRBD1 or TRBD2 may supply D (6 bases each). The length of the CDR3 is 13 residues. Trimming removed 10 bases at V and 1 base at J, with 14 bases between. CDR1 is MDHEN, CDR2 SYDVKM, per germline. For the CDR3, the DNA is TGTGCCATCCTGAGGGGGGAGTCCTACGAGCAGTACTTC. Translation: CAILRGESYEQYF.